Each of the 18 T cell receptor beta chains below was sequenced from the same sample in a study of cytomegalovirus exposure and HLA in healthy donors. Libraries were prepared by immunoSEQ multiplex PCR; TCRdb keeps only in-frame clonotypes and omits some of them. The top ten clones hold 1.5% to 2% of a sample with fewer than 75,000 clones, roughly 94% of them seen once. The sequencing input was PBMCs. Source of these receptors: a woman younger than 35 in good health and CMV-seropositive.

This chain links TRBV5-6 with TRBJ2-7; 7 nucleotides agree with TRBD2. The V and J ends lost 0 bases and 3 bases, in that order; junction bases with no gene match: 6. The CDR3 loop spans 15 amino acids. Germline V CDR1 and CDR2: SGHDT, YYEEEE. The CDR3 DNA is TGTGCCAGCAGCTTGGATGGGGGAGGGCTCTACGAGCAGTACTTC. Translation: CASSLDGGGLYEQYF. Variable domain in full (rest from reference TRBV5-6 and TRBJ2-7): DAGVTQSPTHLIKTRGQQVTLRCSPKSGHDTVSWYQQALGQGPQFIFQYYEEEERQRGNFPDRFSGHQFPNYSSELNVNALLLGDSALYLCASSLDGGGLYEQYFGPGTRLTVT.

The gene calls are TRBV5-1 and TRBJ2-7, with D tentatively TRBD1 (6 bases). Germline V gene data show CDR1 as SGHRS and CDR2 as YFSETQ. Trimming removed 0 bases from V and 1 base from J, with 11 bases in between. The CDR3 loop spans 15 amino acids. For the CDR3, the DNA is TGCGCCAGCAGCTTGGACTCAGGACAGTCCTACGAGCAGTACTTC. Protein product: CASSLDSGQSYEQYF.

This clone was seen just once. DNA for the CDR3: TGTGCCAGCAGTTTAGGCCCATTAAATCAGCCCCAGCATTTT. It codes for CASSLGPLNQPQHF. The V gene is TRBV27, the J gene TRBJ1-5; D remains unclear. Per germline, CDR1 MNHEY and CDR2 SMNVEV (reference sequence). CDR3 size: 14 residues. The V end lost 2 bases, the J end lost 4 bases, and 9 bases lay between the germline ends.

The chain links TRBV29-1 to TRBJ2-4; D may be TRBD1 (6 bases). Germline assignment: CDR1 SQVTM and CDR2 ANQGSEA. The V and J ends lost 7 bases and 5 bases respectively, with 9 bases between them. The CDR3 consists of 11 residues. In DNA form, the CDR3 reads TGCAGCGCGTGGACAGAAAACATTCAGTACTTC. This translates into CSAWTENIQYF.

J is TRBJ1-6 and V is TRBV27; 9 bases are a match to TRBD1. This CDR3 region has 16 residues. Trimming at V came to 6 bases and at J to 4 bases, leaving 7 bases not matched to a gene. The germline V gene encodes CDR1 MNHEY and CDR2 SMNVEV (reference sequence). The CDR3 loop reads CASRFPGTGYNSPLHF. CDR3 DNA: TGTGCCAGCAGATTTCCCGGGACAGGGTATAATTCACCCCTCCACTTT.

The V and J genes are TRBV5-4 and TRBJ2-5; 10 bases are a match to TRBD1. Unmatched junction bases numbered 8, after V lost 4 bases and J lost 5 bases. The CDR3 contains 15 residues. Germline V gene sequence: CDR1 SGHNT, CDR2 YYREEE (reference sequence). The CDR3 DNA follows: TGTGCCAGCAGCCCGGACAGGGGGAGGGTGGAGACCCAGTACTTC. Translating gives CASSPDRGRVETQYF.

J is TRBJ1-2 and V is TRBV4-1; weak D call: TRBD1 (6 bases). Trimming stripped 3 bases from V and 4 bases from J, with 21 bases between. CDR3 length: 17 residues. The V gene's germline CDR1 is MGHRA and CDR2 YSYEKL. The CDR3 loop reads CASSQLDRQRRSYGYTF. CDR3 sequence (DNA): TGCGCCAGCAGCCAGCTTGACAGGCAACGACGGAGCTATGGCTACACCTTC.

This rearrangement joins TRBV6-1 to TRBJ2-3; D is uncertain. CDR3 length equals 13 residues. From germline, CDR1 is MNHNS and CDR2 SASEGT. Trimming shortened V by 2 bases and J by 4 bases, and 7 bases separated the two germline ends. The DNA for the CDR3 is TGTGCCAGCAGTGAAATTCCCGCAGATACGCAGTATTTT. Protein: CASSEIPADTQYF.

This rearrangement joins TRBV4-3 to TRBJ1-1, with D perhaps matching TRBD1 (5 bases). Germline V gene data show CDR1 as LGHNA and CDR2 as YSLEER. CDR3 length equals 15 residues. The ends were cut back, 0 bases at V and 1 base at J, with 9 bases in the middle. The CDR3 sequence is CASSQEEGPNTEAFF. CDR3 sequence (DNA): TGCGCCAGCAGCCAAGAGGAGGGGCCGAACACTGAAGCTTTCTTT.

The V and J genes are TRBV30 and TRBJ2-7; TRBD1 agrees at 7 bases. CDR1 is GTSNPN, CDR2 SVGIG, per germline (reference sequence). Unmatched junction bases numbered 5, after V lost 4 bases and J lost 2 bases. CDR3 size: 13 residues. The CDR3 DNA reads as TGTGCCTGGAATACCGGGACAGCCTACGAGCAGTACTTC. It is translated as CAWNTGTAYEQYF.

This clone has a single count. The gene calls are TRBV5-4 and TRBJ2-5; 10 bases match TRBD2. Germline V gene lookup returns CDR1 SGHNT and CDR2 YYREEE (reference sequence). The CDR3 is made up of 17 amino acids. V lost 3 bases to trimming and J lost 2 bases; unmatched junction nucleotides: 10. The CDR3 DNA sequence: TGTGCCAGCAGCTCGGGACTAGCGAGGGACATACAAGAGACCCAGTACTTC. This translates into CASSSGLARDIQETQYF. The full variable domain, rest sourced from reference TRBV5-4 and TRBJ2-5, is ETGVTQSPTHLIKTRGQQVTLRCSSQSGHNTVSWYQQALGQGPQFIFQYYREEENGRGNFPPRFSGLQFPNYSSELNVNALELDDSALYLCASSSGLARDIQETQYFGPGTRLLVL.

In DNA form, the CDR3 reads TGTGCCAGCAGTAGGGCAGGGGCTGGGTATGGCTACACCTTC. Amino acids: CASSRAGAGYGYTF. V and J are TRBV27 and TRBJ1-2; D may be TRBD1 (6 bases). Trimming stripped 5 bases from V and 5 bases from J, with 15 bases between. Germline V CDR1 and CDR2: MNHEY, SMNVEV (reference sequence). CDR3 length: 14 amino acids.

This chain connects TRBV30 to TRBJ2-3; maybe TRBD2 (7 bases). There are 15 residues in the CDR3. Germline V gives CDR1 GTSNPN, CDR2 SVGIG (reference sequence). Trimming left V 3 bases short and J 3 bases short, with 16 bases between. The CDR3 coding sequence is TGTGCCTGGAGGAGCCGGGGGGCCAGGACAGATACGCAGTATTTT. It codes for CAWRSRGARTDTQYF.

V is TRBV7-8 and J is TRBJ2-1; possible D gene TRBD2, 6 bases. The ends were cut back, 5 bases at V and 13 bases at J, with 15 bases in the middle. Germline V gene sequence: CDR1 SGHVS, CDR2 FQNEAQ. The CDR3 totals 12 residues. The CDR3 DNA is TGTGCCAGCAGCCCCGTCTACGGGAGCCAGTTCTTC. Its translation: CASSPVYGSQFF.

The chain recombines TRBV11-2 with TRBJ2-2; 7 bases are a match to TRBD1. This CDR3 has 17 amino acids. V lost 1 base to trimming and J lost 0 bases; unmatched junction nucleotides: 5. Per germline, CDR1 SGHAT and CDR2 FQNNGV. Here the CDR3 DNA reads TGTGCCAGCAGCTTAGTAGGTCAGGGGGCGAACACCGGGGAGCTGTTTTTT. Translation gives CASSLVGQGANTGELFF.

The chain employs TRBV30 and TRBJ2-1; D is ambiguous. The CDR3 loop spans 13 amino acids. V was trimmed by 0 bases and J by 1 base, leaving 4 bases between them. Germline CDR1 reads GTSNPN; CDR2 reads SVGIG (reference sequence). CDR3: CAWSVGSYNEQFF. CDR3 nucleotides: TGTGCCTGGAGTGTCGGGTCCTACAATGAGCAGTTCTTC.

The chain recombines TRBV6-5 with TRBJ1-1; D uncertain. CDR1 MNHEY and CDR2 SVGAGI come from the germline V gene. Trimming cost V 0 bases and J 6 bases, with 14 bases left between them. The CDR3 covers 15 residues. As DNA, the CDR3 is TGTGCCAGCAGTTACTCGACGCGGGGTACCGCTGAAGCTTTCTTT. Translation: CASSYSTRGTAEAFF.

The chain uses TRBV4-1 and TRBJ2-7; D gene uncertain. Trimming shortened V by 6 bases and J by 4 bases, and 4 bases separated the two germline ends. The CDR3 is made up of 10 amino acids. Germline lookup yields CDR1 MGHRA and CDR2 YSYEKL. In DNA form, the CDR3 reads TGCGCCAGCAGAACATACGAGCAGTACTTC. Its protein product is CASRTYEQYF.